What follows is one TCR beta chain and its context. What it recognizes is unknown. A read error may account for a junction end that differs from germline. This sample was taken from a study of T cell repertoires in aging, cancer and after chemotherapy. At the level of the study: Six age groups, ranging from 30 or younger to 70 or older, included the donors. Study conclusions and caveats: Immunological memory after chemotherapy cannot be judged from the repertoire data.

Germline V gene sequence: CDR1 LNHNV, CDR2 YYDKDF (reference sequence). The length of the CDR3 is 15 residues. Amplification of TCR beta used genomic DNA extracted from peripheral blood. A mixed TRB-A/B primer pool amplified rearranged TRB by multiplex touch-down PCR. TCRdb passed the multiplex PCR reads through MiXCR, listing each CDR3 protein once. The sample contains some 19,000 distinct CDR3 sequences, around 40% of which appear only once. Sequenced sample: blood. The chain couples TRBV15 to TRBJ2-3; weak D call: TRBD2 (6 bases). The TCR originated in a human donor with a solid tumor. Here the CDR3 reads CATSRDAGHTDTQYF. Written as DNA, the CDR3 is TGTGCCACCAGCAGAGATGCGGGGCACACAGATACGCAATATTTT.